This record looks at one T cell receptor beta chain sequence and its context. What it binds is not known. This sample is drawn from a study of vaccination effects on CD4 cells after COVID-19. Assay used: immunoSEQ multiplex PCR; TCRdb lists only in-frame clones, some missing. Seen here are 25,000 to 35,000 clones, around 80% observed once, and the top ten hold roughly 5%. CDR1 is SGHKS, CDR2 YYEKEE, per germline (reference sequence). CDR3 length: 16 amino acids. V was clipped by 1 base and J by 6 bases, with 17 bases between them. Using viral peptide pools, the ViraFEST assay grew out antigen-specific CD4+ T cells prior to sequencing. Upon completion of about ten days in culture, CD4+ T cells were isolated. All participants had two doses of either the BNT162b2 or mRNA-1273 vaccine.

This clonotype was obtained from a human donor who received a COVID-19 vaccine. Some clones in this sample may be carry-over from other donors' samples. Source: CD4+ T cells from PBMCs cultured with SARS-CoV-2 spike peptides, taken after COVID-19 vaccination. The rearrangement links TRBV5-5 to TRBJ2-1; D is perhaps TRBD2 (6 bases). The CDR3 loop is CASSLIGGSLRNEQFF. CDR3 DNA sequence: TGTGCCAGCAGCTTGATCGGGGGATCCCTTCGCAATGAGCAGTTCTTC.